These 18 T cell receptor beta chains were all obtained from the same sample, sequenced in a study of T cell changes during pregnancy in multiple sclerosis. TCRdb's copy holds only in-frame clones and misses some; the assay was immunoSEQ multiplex PCR. The table has under 70,000 clones, roughly 90% seen once. The sequenced sample was peripheral blood, obtained in the second trimester of pregnancy. The receptor set was obtained from a female donor with multiple sclerosis, enrolled in a pregnancy study.

V usage is TRBV4-3 and J usage is TRBJ1-5; D gene uncertain. This CDR3 spans 16 amino acids. Trimming removed 0 bases at V and 3 bases at J, with 12 bases between. The germline V gene encodes CDR1 LGHNA and CDR2 YSLEER. CDR3 bases: TGCGCCAGCAGCCAAGATAACAGTGTAATCAATCAGCCCCAGCATTTT. It yields the protein CASSQDNSVINQPQHF.

This clone was counted a single time. The chain joins TRBV6-4 to TRBJ1-1; D call uncertain. The CDR3 extends over 10 amino acids. CDR1 MRHNA and CDR2 SNTAGT come from the germline V gene. Trimming shortened V by 6 bases and J by 11 bases, and 10 bases separated the two germline ends. In DNA, the CDR3 is TGTGCCAGCAGGGGGAGGTTGGCTTTCTTT. Translated: CASRGRLAFF.

On this clone: The same CDR3 is also encoded by other DNA sequences in this sample. This rearrangement joins TRBV2 to TRBJ1-1; 7 bases agree with TRBD1. Germline assignment: CDR1 SNHLY and CDR2 FYNNEI. V shed 6 bases, J shed 0 bases, and the junction held 1 base outside the gene matches. The CDR3 extends over 13 amino acids. This CDR3 reads CASRGQLNTEAFF. CDR3 sequence (DNA): TGTGCCAGCAGGGGACAGTTGAACACTGAAGCTTTCTTT.

V usage is TRBV6-4 and J usage is TRBJ2-5; the match to TRBD2 covers 12 bases. The germline CDR1 and CDR2 sequences are MRHNA and SNTAGT. Trimming cost V 1 base and J 5 bases; bases outside gene matches: 14. The CDR3 is made up of 19 amino acids. For the CDR3, the DNA is TGTGCCAGCAGTGACTGCCGACAACTCCTACTAGCGGGGGGTGAGACCCAGTACTTC. Protein sequence: CASSDCRQLLLAGGETQYF.

The J gene is TRBJ2-3, the V gene TRBV5-1; 7 bases line up with TRBD2. Germline CDR1 and CDR2: SGHRS and YFSETQ. The CDR3 length is 17 residues. V lost 1 base, J lost 0 bases, and 8 bases stayed unmatched. The CDR3 sequence is CASSLIPTGLSTDTQYF. CDR3 DNA: TGCGCCAGCAGCTTGATCCCCACGGGACTAAGCACAGATACGCAGTATTTT. Full variable domain (rest looked up from reference TRBV5-1 and TRBJ2-3): KAGVTQTPRYLIKTRGQQVTLSCSPISGHRSVSWYQQTPGQGLQFLFEYFSETQRNKGNFPGRFSGRQFSNSRSEMNVSTLELGDSALYLCASSLIPTGLSTDTQYFGPGTRLTVL.

This clone was recorded only once. V gene TRBV5-1 combines with J gene TRBJ1-2; D gene unclear. The CDR3 runs 15 residues. V was trimmed by 0 bases and J by 8 bases, leaving 17 bases between them. CDR1 is SGHRS, CDR2 YFSETQ, per germline. Here the CDR3 reads CASSLGDRPGMGYTF. The CDR3 region has the DNA TGCGCCAGCAGCTTGGGTGACCGTCCGGGGATGGGCTACACCTTC. Combining the CDR3 with reference TRBV5-1 and TRBJ1-2 gives the whole variable domain KAGVTQTPRYLIKTRGQQVTLSCSPISGHRSVSWYQQTPGQGLQFLFEYFSETQRNKGNFPGRFSGRQFSNSRSEMNVSTLELGDSALYLCASSLGDRPGMGYTFGSGTRLTVV.

As regards this clone: Different DNA sequences within this sample yield the same CDR3. V is TRBV5-6 and J is TRBJ1-2; no clear D. Germline V gene data show CDR1 as SGHDT and CDR2 as YYEEEE. The CDR3 extends over 12 amino acids. V lost 0 bases, J lost 7 bases, and 7 bases lay in between. The CDR3 reads CASSLGGVGYTF. The CDR3 DNA reads as TGTGCCAGCAGCTTGGGCGGGGTTGGCTACACCTTC.

The chain employs TRBV7-3 and TRBJ2-2, with D tentatively TRBD1 (6 bases). From germline, CDR1 is SGHTA and CDR2 FQGTGA. Deletions cut 4 bases from V and 2 bases from J, with 17 bases between. The CDR3 is 17 amino acids. The CDR3 here is CASSSSAGTSNTGELFF. The CDR3 DNA is TGTGCCAGCAGCTCCTCGGCCGGGACAAGCAACACCGGGGAGCTGTTTTTT.

Written as DNA, the CDR3 is TGCGCCAGCAGCATGGCGACAGGGAAGGGCGAGCAGTTCTTC. Encoded protein: CASSMATGKGEQFF. This rearrangement joins TRBV5-1 to TRBJ2-1, with TRBD1 matching 7 bases. Germline CDR1 is SGHRS and CDR2 is YFSETQ. CDR3 size: 14 residues. V gave up 4 bases and J gave up 10 bases; unmatched junction bases: 11.

The rearrangement joins TRBV5-1 to TRBJ1-2, with 9 bases that match TRBD1. With V trimmed by 2 bases and J by 6 bases, 5 bases remained unmatched. There are 14 residues in the CDR3. CDR1 SGHRS and CDR2 YFSETQ come from the germline V gene. CDR3 nucleotide sequence: TGCGCCAGCAGCTTAGGGACAGGGAGAGATGGCTACACCTTC. Its protein is CASSLGTGRDGYTF.

This chain joins TRBV7-2 and TRBJ1-2, with 7 bases aligning to TRBD1. The CDR3 covers 15 residues. V lost 4 bases to trimming and J lost 0 bases; unmatched junction nucleotides: 5. Per germline, CDR1 SGHTA and CDR2 FQGNSA. The CDR3 coding sequence is TGTGCCAGCAGCTCCGACAGGGTAGCTAACTATGGCTACACCTTC. It yields the protein CASSSDRVANYGYTF. The full variable domain, in which reference TRBV7-2 and TRBJ1-2 provide the parts outside the CDR3, is GAGVSQSPSNKVTEKGKDVELRCDPISGHTALYWYRQSLGQGLEFLIYFQGNSAPDKSGLPSDRFSAERTGGSVSTLTIQRTQQEDSAVYLCASSSDRVANYGYTFGSGTRLTVV.

The CDR3 coding sequence is TGCGCCAGCAGCACGGGACTAGCGGGGGGAATTTATAATGAGCAGTTCTTC. Protein: CASSTGLAGGIYNEQFF. The chain joins TRBV5-1 to TRBJ2-1; TRBD2 aligns across 15 bases. There are 17 residues in the CDR3. Germline V gene lookup returns CDR1 SGHRS and CDR2 YFSETQ. V shed 4 bases and J 7 bases; nucleotides not matched to a gene: 9.

The CDR3 spells CASTTLPGQGEKLFF. The CDR3 DNA reads TGTGCCAGCACCACCCTTCCGGGACAGGGGGAAAAACTGTTTTTT. The chain recombines TRBV6-5 with TRBJ1-4; 10 nucleotides align to TRBD1. Germline CDR1 is MNHEY and CDR2 is SVGAGI. V gave up 7 bases and J gave up 8 bases; unmatched junction bases: 10. This CDR3 is built from 15 residues.

The genes are TRBV6-1 and TRBJ2-7; possibly TRBD1 for D (6 bases). This CDR3 region has 14 residues. The germline V and J ends were trimmed by 2 bases and 7 bases, with 15 bases remaining between them. Germline CDR1 and CDR2: MNHNS and SASEGT. The CDR3 DNA reads TGTGCCAGCAGTGAAAGCCACAGGGAAAGTGAGCAGTACTTC. It codes for CASSESHRESEQYF.

V gene TRBV15 combines with J gene TRBJ2-7; D unclear. The V gene lost 0 bases and the J gene lost 4 bases, with 7 bases spanning the gap. The CDR3 has 13 amino acids. Germline V gene data show CDR1 as LNHNV and CDR2 as YYDKDF (reference sequence). CDR3 sequence: CATSRDAGYEQYF. CDR3 DNA: TGTGCCACCAGCAGAGATGCAGGTTACGAGCAGTACTTC.

The chain joins TRBV5-1 to TRBJ2-7; 10 bases match TRBD2. The CDR3 has 15 amino acids. The germline V gene encodes CDR1 SGHRS and CDR2 YFSETQ. Trimming removed 5 bases from V and 3 bases from J; junction bases left unmatched: 8. The CDR3 DNA sequence: TGCGCCAGCAGAAATCTAGCGGGGGCGTTCTACGAGCAGTACTTC. This sequence encodes CASRNLAGAFYEQYF.

This chain joins TRBV19 and TRBJ1-3, with 9 bases aligning to TRBD1. Germline CDR1 reads LNHDA; CDR2 reads SQIVND (reference sequence). V shed 4 bases and J 5 bases; nucleotides not matched to a gene: 3. The CDR3 contains 14 residues. CDR3 protein: CASSTDRGRNTIYF. In DNA, the CDR3 is TGTGCCAGTAGTACAGACAGGGGGAGAAACACCATATATTTT.

The chain combines TRBV15 with TRBJ2-5, with 9 nucleotides matching TRBD2. V was clipped by 0 bases and J by 4 bases; unmatched bases: 6. The germline V gene has CDR1 LNHNV and CDR2 YYDKDF (reference sequence). The CDR3 has 16 amino acids. CDR3 region: CATSRDLGGGVETQYF. The CDR3 nucleotides read TGTGCCACCAGCAGAGATTTGGGCGGGGGGGTAGAGACCCAGTACTTC.